The 6 T cell receptor beta chains reported below all come from one sample, sequenced in a study of cytomegalovirus exposure and HLA in healthy donors. PCR primers comprised 60 Vbeta and 13 Jbeta primers. Assay: immunoSEQ multiplex PCR; the TCRdb copy retains only in-frame clones and omits some. Among about 130,000 clones, about 74% were seen once, and the ten largest hold 6.6%. The sample taken for sequencing was PBMCs. These receptors were collected from a man aged 40-55 years in good health and CMV-seropositive.

The chain couples TRBV5-4 to TRBJ2-7; 15 bases line up with TRBD2. From germline, CDR1 is SGHNT and CDR2 YYREEE (reference sequence). The CDR3 runs 17 residues. J lost 7 bases, V lost 4 bases, and 12 bases had no gene match. The CDR3 region has the DNA TGTGCCAGCAGCACCCGGACTAGCGGGAGGGCCGGCCGGGAGCAGTACTTC. Protein sequence: CASSTRTSGRAGREQYF.

The genes are TRBV9 and TRBJ2-4; TRBD2 matches at 7 bases. V dropped 2 bases and J dropped 1; count of bases not matched to a gene: 0. Germline V gene sequence: CDR1 SGDLS, CDR2 YYNGEE. The CDR3 is 14 amino acids. The CDR3 sequence: CASSVGGAKNIQYF. The DNA for the CDR3 is TGTGCCAGCAGCGTGGGAGGGGCCAAAAACATTCAGTACTTC.

This clone was seen a handful of times. The rearrangement joins TRBV11-2 to TRBJ1-2; D gene ambiguous. With 0 bases removed from V and 4 bases from J, the gap between germline ends came to 12 bases. Germline V gene sequence: CDR1 SGHAT, CDR2 FQNNGV. The CDR3 extends over 15 amino acids. The CDR3 reads CASSLDPGFPYGYTF. The CDR3, as DNA: TGTGCCAGCAGCTTAGATCCGGGTTTTCCCTATGGCTACACCTTC. Full variable domain (rest looked up from reference TRBV11-2 and TRBJ1-2): EAGVAQSPRYKIIEKRQSVAFWCNPISGHATLYWYQQILGQGPKLLIQFQNNGVVDDSQLPKDRFSAERLKGVDSTLKIQPAKLEDSAVYLCASSLDPGFPYGYTFGSGTRLTVV.

This clone was counted between two and nine times. The rearrangement joins TRBV7-2 to TRBJ1-1; D is possibly TRBD1 (6 bases). Germline loops: CDR1 SGHTA, CDR2 FQGNSA. The V end was cut by 3 bases, the J end by 1 base, with 12 bases between. The CDR3 covers 15 residues. Here the CDR3 reads CASSLFGQQNTEAFF. The CDR3 DNA reads TGTGCCAGCAGCTTGTTCGGACAGCAGAACACTGAAGCTTTCTTT.

The chain joins TRBV5-1 to TRBJ2-7; possibly TRBD1 for D (5 bases). This CDR3 spans 14 amino acids. V lost 4 bases and J lost 1, with 12 bases in between. CDR1 is SGHRS and CDR2 is YFSETQ in the germline V gene. CDR3 DNA: TGCGCCAGCAGCCGGACCCAGGGTTCCTACGAGCAGTACTTC. Its translation is CASSRTQGSYEQYF.

The chain joins TRBV9 to TRBJ2-1; 8 positions agree with TRBD1. Trimming took 0 bases from V and 7 from J; bases not matched to a gene: 6. Germline CDR1 is SGDLS and CDR2 is YYNGEE. The CDR3 runs to 15 residues. CDR3 in amino acids: CASSVVQGASNEQFF. The CDR3 nucleotides are TGTGCCAGCAGCGTAGTGCAGGGGGCTAGTAATGAGCAGTTCTTC.